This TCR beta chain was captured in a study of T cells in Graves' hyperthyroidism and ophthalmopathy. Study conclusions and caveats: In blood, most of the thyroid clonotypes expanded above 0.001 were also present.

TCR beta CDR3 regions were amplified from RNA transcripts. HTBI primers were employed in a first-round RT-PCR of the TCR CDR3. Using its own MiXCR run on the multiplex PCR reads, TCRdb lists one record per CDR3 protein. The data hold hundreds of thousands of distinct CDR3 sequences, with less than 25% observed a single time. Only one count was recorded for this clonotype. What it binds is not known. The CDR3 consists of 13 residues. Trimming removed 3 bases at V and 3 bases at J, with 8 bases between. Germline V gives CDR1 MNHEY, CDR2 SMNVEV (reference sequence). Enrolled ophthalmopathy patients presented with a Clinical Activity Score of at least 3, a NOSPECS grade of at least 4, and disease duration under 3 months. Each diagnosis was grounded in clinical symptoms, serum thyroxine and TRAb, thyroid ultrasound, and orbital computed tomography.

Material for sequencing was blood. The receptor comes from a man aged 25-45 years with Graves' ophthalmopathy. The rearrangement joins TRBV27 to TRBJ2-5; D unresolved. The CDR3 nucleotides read TGTGCCAGCAGTTTCGCCAGAAAAGAGACCCAGTACTTC. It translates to CASSFARKETQYF.